These T cell receptor beta chains were read from a single sample in a study of shared clonotypes between healthy human individuals. TCRdb's copy holds only in-frame clones and misses some; the assay was immunoSEQ multiplex PCR. The data contain about 380,000 clones, roughly 96% of them singletons. Sequencing was done on a sample of memory CD8+ T cells sorted from blood. Receptors originate from a man younger than 40 in good health. Each CDR3 is given with its conserved first and last residue. The D gene is left open where the match is weak. For some rows the clone size is stated as once, few or many, or as a class when expanded; others skip it.

J gene	D gene	CDR3 length	V gene	clone size	CDR3 DNA	CDR3 protein
TRBJ1-1	TRBD1	12	TRBV7-9	once	TGTGCCAGCAGCTTAGAGGACAGGAATGCTTTCTTT	CASSLEDRNAFF
TRBJ2-7	TRBD2	15	TRBV5-1	NA	TGCGCCAGCAGCCTAGGACTAGCGGGAGAGTACGAGCAGTACTTC	CASSLGLAGEYEQYF
TRBJ1-1	NA	13	TRBV4-1	NA	TGCGCCAGCAGCCAAGACAGGGACACTGAAGCTTTCTTT	CASSQDRDTEAFF
TRBJ2-1	TRBD2	15	TRBV2	NA	TGTGCCAGCAGTGGACTAGCGGGAGGGGGGGATGAGCAGTTCTTC	CASSGLAGGGDEQFF
TRBJ2-3	NA	13	TRBV4-2	NA	TGTGCCAGCAGCCACCCCCCGCAGGATACGCAGTATTTT	CASSHPPQDTQYF
TRBJ2-5	TRBD1	13	TRBV6-1	NA	TGTGCCAGCACAGGGGGACAACAAGAGACCCAGTACTTC	CASTGGQQETQYF
TRBJ1-2	NA	14	TRBV19	NA	TGTGCCAGTAGTATAGCGGCGGGTCTATATGGCTACACCTTC	CASSIAAGLYGYTF
TRBJ2-3	NA	13	TRBV11-2	NA	TGTGCCACCTACCCCCAGCGTAGGGATACGCAGTATTTT	CATYPQRRDTQYF
TRBJ2-1	NA	14	TRBV19	NA	TGTGCCAGTAGTATGGGCCCATATCACAATGAGCAGTTCTTC	CASSMGPYHNEQFF
TRBJ1-1	NA	14	TRBV19	NA	TGTGCCAGTAGTGGAAGGGGACATAACACTGAAGCTTTCTTT	CASSGRGHNTEAFF
TRBJ2-1	NA	14	TRBV6-1	NA	TGTGCCAGCTCTTTGGAGAAGATCTACAATGAGCAGTTCTTC	CASSLEKIYNEQFF
TRBJ1-2	TRBD1	15	TRBV28	NA	TGTGCCAGCAGGCTACAGGGACAGGGTAACTATGGCTACACCTTC	CASRLQGQGNYGYTF
TRBJ1-5	NA	14	TRBV30	once	TGTGCCTGGAGTTGGGGTCCCCCCCATCAGCCCCAGCATTTT	CAWSWGPPHQPQHF
TRBJ2-1	TRBD1	14	TRBV5-1	once	TGCGCCAGCAGCTTGGACAGGGGATACAATGAGCAGTTCTTC	CASSLDRGYNEQFF
TRBJ2-1	NA	14	TRBV10-3	NA	TGTGCCATCAGTGAGAGCAGCTCCTACAATGAGCAGTTCTTC	CAISESSSYNEQFF
TRBJ1-5	NA	13	TRBV6-6	NA	TGTGCCAGCCTGGGGCGAGAGAATCAGCCCCAGCATTTT	CASLGRENQPQHF